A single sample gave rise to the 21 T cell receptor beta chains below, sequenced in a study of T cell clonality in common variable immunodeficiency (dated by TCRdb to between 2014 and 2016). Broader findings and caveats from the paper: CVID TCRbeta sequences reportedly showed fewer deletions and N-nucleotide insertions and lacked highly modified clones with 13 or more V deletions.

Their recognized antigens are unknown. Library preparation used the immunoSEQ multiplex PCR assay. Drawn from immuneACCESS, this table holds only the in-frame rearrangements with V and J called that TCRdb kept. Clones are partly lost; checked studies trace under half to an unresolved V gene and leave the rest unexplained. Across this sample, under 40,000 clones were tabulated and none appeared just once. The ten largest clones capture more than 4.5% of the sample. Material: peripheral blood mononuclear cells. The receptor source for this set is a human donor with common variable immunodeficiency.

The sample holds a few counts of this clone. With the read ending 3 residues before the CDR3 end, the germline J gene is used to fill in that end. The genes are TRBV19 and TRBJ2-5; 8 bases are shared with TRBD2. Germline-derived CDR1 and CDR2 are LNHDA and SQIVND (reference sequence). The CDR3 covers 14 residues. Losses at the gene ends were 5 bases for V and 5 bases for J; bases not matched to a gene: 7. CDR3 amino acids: CASSPGTRWETQYF. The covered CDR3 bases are TGTGCCAGTAGTCCCGGGACTAGATGGGAGACC.

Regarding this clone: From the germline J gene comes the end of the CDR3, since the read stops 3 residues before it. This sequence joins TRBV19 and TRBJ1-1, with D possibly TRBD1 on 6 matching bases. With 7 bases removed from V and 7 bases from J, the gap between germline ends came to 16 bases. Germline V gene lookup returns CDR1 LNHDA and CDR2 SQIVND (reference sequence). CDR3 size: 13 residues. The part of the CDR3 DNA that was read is TGTGCCAGTACTCTCCGGGGGGGCTTTGAA. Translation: CASTLRGGFE. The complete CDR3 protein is CASTLRGGFEAFF. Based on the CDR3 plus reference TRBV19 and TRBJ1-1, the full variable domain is DGGITQSPKYLFRKEGQNVTLSCEQNLNHDAMYWYRQDPGQGLRLIYYSQIVNDFQKGDIAEGYSVSREKKESFPLTVTSAQKNPTAFYLCASTLRGGFEAFFGQGTRLTVV.

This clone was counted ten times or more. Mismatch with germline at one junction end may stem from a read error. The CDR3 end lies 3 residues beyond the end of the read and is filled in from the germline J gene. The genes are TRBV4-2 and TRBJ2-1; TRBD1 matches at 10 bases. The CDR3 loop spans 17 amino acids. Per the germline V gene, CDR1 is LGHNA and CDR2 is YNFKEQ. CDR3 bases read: TGCGCCAGCAGCCCAGGGCCCGGGACAGGGGTCGCACATGAG. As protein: CASSPGPGTGVAHE. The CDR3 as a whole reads CASSPGPGTGVAHEQFF.

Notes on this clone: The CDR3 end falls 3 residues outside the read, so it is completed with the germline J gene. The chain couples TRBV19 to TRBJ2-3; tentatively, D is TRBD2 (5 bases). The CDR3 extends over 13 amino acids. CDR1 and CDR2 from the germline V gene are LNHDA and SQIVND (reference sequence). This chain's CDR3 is CASSRSGMVAQYF. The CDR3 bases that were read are TGTGCCAGTAGTCGGTCGGGGATGGTGGCG. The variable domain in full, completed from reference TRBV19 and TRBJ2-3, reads DGGITQSPKYLFRKEGQNVTLSCEQNLNHDAMYWYRQDPGQGLRLIYYSQIVNDFQKGDIAEGYSVSREKKESFPLTVTSAQKNPTAFYLCASSRSGMVAQYFGPGTRLTVL.

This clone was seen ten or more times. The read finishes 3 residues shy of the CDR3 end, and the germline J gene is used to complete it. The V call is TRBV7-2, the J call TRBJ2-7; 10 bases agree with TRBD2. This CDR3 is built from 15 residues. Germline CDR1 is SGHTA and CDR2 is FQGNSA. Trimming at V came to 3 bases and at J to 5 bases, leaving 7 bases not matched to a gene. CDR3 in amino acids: CASSLASGGTHEQYF. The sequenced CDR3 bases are TGTGCCAGCAGCTTGGCTAGCGGGGGAACACACGAG.

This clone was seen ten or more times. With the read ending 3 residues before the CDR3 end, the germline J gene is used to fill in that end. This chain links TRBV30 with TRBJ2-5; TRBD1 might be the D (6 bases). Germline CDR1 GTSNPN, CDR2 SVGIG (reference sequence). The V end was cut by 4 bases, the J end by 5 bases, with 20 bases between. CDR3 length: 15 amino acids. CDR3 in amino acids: CAWKSIRGWWETQYF. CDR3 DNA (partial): TGTGCCTGGAAAAGCATCAGGGGATGGTGGGAGACC.

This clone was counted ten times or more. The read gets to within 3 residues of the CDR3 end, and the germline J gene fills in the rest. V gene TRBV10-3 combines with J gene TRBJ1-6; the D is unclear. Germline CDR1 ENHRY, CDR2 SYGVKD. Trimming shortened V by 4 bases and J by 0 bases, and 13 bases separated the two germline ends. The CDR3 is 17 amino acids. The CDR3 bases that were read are TGTGCCATCAGTGTTAACGCGGGCGGCTCCTATAATTCACCC. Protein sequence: CAISVNAGGSYNSP. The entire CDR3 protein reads CAISVNAGGSYNSPLHF.

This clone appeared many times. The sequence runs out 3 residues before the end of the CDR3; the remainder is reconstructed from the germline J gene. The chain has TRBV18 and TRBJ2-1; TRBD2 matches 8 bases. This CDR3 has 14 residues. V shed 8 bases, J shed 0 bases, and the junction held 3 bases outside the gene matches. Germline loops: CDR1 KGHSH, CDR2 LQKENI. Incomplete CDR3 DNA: TGTGCCAGCAGTCGGGGGGGCTCCTACAATGAG. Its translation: CASSRGGSYNE. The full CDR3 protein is CASSRGGSYNEQFF.

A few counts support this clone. CDR3: CAPKGQENYEQYF. CDR3 DNA, as far as it was read: TGTGCCCCGAAAGGACAGGAGAACTACGAG. The V call is TRBV5-4, the J call TRBJ2-7, with 7 bases identical to TRBD1. The read finishes 3 residues shy of the CDR3 end, and the germline J gene is used to complete it. J was trimmed by 3 bases and V by 10 bases; bases with no gene match: 10. This CDR3 is 13 amino acids long. Germline lookup yields CDR1 SGHNT and CDR2 YYREEE (reference sequence).

CDR3 amino acids: CSVDASGGRGGYTF. The part of the CDR3 DNA that was read is TGCAGCGTTGATGCGTCGGGGGGACGGGGTGGC. The chain couples TRBV29-1 to TRBJ1-2; TRBD1 is a possible D gene (5 bases). The read terminates 3 residues ahead of where the CDR3 ends, so the germline J gene completes it. Trimming left V 3 bases short and J 7 bases short, with 18 bases between. Germline V lookup: CDR1 SQVTM, CDR2 ANQGSEA. The CDR3 extends over 14 amino acids.

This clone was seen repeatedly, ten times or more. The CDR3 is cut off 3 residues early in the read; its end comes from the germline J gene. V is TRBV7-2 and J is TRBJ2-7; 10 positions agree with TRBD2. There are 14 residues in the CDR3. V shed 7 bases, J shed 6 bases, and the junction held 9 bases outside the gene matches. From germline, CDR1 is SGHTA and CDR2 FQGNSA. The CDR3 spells CASTHSGGPVEQYF. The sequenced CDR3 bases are TGTGCCAGCACCCATAGCGGGGGGCCTGTCGAG. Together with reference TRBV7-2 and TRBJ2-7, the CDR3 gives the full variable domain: GAGVSQSPSNKVTEKGKDVELRCDPISGHTALYWYRQSLGQGLEFLIYFQGNSAPDKSGLPSDRFSAERTGGSVSTLTIQRTQQEDSAVYLCASTHSGGPVEQYFGPGTRLTVT.

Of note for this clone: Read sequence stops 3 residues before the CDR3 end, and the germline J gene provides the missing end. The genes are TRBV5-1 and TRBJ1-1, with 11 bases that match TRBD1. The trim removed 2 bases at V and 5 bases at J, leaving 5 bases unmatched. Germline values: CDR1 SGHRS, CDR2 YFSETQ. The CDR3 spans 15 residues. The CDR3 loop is CASSLGTGGGTEAFF. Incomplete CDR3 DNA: TGCGCCAGCAGCTTAGGGACAGGGGGAGGTACTGAA. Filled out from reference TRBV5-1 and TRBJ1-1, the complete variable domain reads KAGVTQTPRYLIKTRGQQVTLSCSPISGHRSVSWYQQTPGQGLQFLFEYFSETQRNKGNFPGRFSGRQFSNSRSEMNVSTLELGDSALYLCASSLGTGGGTEAFFGQGTRLTVV.

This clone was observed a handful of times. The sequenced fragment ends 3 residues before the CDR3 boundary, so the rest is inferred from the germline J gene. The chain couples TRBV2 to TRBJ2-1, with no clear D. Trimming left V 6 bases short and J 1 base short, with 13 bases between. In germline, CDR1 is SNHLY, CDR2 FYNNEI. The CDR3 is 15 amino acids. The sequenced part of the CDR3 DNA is TGTGCCAGCAGAAGGATGTCAGGTTCCTACAATGAG. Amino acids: CASRRMSGSYNE. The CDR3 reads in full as CASRRMSGSYNEQFF.

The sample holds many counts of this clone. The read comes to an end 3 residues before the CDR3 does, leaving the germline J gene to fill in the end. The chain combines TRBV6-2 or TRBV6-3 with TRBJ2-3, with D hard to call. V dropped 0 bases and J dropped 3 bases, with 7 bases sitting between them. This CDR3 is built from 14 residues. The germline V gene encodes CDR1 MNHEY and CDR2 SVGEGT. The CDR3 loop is CASSYSGRTDTQYF. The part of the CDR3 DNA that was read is TGTGCCAGCAGTTACTCGGGCAGGACAGATACG.

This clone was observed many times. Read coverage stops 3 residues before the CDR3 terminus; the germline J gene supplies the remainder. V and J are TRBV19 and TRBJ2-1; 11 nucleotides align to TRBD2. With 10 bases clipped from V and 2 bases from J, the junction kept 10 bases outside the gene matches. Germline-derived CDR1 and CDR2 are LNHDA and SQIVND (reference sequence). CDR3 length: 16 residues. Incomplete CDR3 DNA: TGTGCCACTACCGTAGAACTAGCGGGGGCCTACAATGAG. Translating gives CATTVELAGAYNE. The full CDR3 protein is CATTVELAGAYNEQFF. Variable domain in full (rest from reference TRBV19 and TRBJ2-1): DGGITQSPKYLFRKEGQNVTLSCEQNLNHDAMYWYRQDPGQGLRLIYYSQIVNDFQKGDIAEGYSVSREKKESFPLTVTSAQKNPTAFYLCATTVELAGAYNEQFFGPGTRLTVL.

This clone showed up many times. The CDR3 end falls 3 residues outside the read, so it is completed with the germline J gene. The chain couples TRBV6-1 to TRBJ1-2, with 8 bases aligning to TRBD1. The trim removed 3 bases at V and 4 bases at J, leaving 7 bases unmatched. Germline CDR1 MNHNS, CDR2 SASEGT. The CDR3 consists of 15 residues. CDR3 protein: CASSEKGQVVYGYTF. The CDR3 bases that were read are TGTGCCAGCAGTGAGAAGGGACAGGTAGTCTATGGC.

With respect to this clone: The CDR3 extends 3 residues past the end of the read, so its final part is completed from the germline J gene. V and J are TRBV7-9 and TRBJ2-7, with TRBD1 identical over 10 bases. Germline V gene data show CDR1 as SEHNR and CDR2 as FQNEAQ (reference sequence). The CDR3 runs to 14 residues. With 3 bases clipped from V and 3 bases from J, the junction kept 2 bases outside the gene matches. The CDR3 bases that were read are TGTGCCAGCAGCTTCCGGGACAGGGGCTACGAG. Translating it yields CASSFRDRGYE. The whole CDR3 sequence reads CASSFRDRGYEQYF.

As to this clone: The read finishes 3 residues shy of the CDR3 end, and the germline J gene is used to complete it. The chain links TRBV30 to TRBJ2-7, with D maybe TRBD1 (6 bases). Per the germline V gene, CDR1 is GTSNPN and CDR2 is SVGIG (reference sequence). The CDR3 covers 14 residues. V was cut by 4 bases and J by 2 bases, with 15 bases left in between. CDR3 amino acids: CAWKGDRDTYEQYF. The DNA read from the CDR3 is TGTGCCTGGAAAGGGGACCGGGACACCTACGAG.

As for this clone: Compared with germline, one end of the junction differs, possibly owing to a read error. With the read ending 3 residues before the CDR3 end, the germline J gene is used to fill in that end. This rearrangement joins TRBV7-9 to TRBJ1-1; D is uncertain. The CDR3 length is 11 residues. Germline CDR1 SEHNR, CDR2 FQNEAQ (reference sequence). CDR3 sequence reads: CSSQSNTEAFF. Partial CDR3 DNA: TGTTCCAGTCAGTCGAACACTGAA.

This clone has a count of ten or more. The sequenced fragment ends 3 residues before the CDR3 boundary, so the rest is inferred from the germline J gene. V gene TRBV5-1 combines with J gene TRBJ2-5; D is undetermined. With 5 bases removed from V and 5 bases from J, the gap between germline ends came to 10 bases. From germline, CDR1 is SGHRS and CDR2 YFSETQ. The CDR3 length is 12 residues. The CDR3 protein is CASSPGRETQYF. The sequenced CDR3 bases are TGCGCCAGCAGTCCAGGCCGGGAGACC.

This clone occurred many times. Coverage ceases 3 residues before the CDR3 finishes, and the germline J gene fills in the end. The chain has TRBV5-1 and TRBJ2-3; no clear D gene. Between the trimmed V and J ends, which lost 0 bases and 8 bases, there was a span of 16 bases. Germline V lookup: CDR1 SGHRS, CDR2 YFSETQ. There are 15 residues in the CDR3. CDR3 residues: CASSLEGDRRSTQYF. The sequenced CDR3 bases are TGCGCCAGCAGCTTGGAGGGCGACCGGCGAAGTACG.